This TCR beta chain stems from a study of T cell responses to AZD1222 COVID-19 vaccine. Repertoires were generated with immunoSEQ multiplex PCR, while TCRdb's copy carries only in-frame clones and drops some. The table records roughly 250,000 clones, approximately 95% of them present only once. This CDR3 has 14 residues. The V gene lost 6 bases and the J gene lost 2 bases, with 13 bases spanning the gap. Germline CDR1 is MDHEN and CDR2 is SYDVKM. Study observations and caveats: Repertoire samples came only from after the peak T cell response. Spike-specific TCR depth and breadth grew after two AZD1222 doses.

This clone came up a few times. What it binds is not known. The material was peripheral blood, obtained on day 0 of AZD1222 vaccination. The gene calls are TRBV28 and TRBJ1-1; unclear D gene. The source of this sequence is an adult in good health. Here the CDR3 reads CASRLTLTNTEAFF. CDR3 nucleotide sequence: TGTGCCAGCAGACTCACCTTGACTAACACTGAAGCTTTCTTT.